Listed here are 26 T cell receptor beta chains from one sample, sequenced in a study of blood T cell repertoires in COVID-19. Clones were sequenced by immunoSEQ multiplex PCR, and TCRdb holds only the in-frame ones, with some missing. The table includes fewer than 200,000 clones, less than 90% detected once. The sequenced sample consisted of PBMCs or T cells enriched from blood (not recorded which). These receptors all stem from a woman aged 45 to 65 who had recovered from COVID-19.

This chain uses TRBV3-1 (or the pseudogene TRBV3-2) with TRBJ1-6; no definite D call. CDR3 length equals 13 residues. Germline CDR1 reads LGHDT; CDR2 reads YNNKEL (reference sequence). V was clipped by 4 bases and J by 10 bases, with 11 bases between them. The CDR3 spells CASSPLTGSPLHF. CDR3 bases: TGTGCCAGCAGCCCACTCACCGGGTCACCCCTCCACTTT.

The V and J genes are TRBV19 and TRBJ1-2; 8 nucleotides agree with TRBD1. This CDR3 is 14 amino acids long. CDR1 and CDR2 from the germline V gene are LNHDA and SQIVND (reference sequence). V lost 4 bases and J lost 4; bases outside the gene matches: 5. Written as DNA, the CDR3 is TGTGCCAGTAGTAAGGACAGGGCAAGCTATGGCTACACCTTC. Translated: CASSKDRASYGYTF.

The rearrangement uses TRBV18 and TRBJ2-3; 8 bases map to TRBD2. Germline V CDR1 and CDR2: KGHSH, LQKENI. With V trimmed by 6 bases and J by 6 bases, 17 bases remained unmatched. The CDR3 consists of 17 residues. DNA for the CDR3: TGTGCCAGCTCCCGATACCCCCGGGACCGGGGGGGGGATACGCAGTATTTT. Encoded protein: CASSRYPRDRGGDTQYF.

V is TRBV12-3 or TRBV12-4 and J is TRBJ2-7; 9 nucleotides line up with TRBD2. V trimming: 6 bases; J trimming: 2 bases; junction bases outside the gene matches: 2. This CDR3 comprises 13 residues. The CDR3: CASRTSGTYEQYV. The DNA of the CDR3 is TGTGCCAGCAGGACTAGCGGCACCTACGAGCAGTACGTC.

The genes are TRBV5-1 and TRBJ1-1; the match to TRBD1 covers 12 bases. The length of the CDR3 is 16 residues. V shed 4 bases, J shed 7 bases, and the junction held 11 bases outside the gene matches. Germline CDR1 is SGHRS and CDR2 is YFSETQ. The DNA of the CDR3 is TGCGCCAGCAGCCATCCGGGACAGGGGGCTGGGGGTGAAGCTTTCTTT. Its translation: CASSHPGQGAGGEAFF. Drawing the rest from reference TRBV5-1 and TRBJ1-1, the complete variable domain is KAGVTQTPRYLIKTRGQQVTLSCSPISGHRSVSWYQQTPGQGLQFLFEYFSETQRNKGNFPGRFSGRQFSNSRSEMNVSTLELGDSALYLCASSHPGQGAGGEAFFGQGTRLTVV.

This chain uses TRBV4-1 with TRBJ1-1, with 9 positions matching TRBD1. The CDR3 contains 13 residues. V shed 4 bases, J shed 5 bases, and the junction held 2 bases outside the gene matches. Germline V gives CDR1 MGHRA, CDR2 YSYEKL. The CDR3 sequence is CASSRTGETEAFF. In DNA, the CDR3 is TGCGCCAGCAGCCGGACAGGGGAAACTGAAGCTTTCTTT.

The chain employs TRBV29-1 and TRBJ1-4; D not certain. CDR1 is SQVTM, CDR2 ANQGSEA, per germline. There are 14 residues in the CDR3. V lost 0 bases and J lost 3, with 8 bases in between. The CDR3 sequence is CSVEDPFANEKLFF. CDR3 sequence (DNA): TGCAGCGTTGAAGATCCGTTTGCTAATGAAAAACTGTTTTTT.

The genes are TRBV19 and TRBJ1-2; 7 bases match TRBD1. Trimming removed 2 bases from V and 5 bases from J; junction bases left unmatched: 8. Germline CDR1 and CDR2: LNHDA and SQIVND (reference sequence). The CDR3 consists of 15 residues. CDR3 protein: CASSITPTGNYGYTF. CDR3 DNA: TGTGCCAGTAGTATAACCCCGACAGGGAATTATGGCTACACCTTC.

CDR3 bases: TGTGCCAGCAGCCAAGGGGCTGGTAACGCGAACACCGGGGAGCTGTTTTTT. As protein: CASSQGAGNANTGELFF. J is TRBJ2-2 and V is TRBV4-2, with D unclear. The CDR3 spans 17 residues. Trimming took off 1 base at V and 0 bases at J, with 12 bases between the two ends. In germline, CDR1 is LGHNA, CDR2 YNFKEQ.

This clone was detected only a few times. CDR3: CASSLGAIKKLFF. As DNA, the CDR3 is TGTGCCAGCAGCTTGGGAGCTATCAAAAAACTGTTTTTT. The genes are TRBV5-6 and TRBJ1-4; D unresolved. The germline V and J ends were trimmed by 0 bases and 9 bases, with 9 bases remaining between them. The CDR3 has 13 amino acids. The V gene's germline CDR1 is SGHDT and CDR2 YYEEEE.

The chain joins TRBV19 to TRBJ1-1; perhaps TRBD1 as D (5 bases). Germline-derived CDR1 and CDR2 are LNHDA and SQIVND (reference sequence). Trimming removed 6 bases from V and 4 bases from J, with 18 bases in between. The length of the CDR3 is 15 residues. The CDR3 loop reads CASSHSRGVSTEAFF. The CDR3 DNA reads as TGTGCCAGTAGCCATAGTCGGGGGGTATCCACTGAAGCTTTCTTT.

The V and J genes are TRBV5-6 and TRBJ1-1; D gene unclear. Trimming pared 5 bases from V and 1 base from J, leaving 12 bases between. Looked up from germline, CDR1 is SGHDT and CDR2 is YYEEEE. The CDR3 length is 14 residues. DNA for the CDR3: TGTGCCAGCAGTCTCATCTGGGCGAACACTGAAGCTTTCTTT. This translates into CASSLIWANTEAFF.

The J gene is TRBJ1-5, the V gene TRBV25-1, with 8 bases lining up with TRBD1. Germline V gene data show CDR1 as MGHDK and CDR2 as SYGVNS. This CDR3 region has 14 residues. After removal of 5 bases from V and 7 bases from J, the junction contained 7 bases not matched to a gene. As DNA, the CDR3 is TGTGCCAGCAGTACAGGGGGAGGAGGGCAGCCCCAGCATTTT. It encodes CASSTGGGGQPQHF.

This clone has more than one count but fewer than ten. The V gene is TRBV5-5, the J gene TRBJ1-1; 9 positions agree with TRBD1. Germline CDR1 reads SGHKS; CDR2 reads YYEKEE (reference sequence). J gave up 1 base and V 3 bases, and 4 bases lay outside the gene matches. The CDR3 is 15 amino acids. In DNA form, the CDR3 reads TGTGCCAGCAGCTCCCCGGGACAGGGGAACACTGAAGCTTTCTTT. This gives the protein CASSSPGQGNTEAFF.

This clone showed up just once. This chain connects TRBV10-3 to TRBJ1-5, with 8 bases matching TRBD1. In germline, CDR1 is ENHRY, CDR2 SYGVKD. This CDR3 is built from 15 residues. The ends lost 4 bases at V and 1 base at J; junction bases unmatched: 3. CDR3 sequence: CAISGDRGSNQPQHF. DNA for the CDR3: TGTGCCATCAGTGGAGACAGGGGAAGCAATCAGCCCCAGCATTTT.

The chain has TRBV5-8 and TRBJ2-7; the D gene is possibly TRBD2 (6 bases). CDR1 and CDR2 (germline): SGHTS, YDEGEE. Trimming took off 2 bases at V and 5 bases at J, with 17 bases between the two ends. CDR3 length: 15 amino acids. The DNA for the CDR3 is TGTGCCAGCAGCTTTTCCCCGCAAGCGGGCCACGAGCAGTACGTC. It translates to CASSFSPQAGHEQYV.

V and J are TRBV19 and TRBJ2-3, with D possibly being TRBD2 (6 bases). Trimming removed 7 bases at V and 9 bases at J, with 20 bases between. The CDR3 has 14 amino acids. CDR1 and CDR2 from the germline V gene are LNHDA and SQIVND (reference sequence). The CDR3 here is CASTSSGVRGTQYF. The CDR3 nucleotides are TGTGCCAGTACCTCGTCCGGGGTCCGGGGGACGCAGTATTTT.

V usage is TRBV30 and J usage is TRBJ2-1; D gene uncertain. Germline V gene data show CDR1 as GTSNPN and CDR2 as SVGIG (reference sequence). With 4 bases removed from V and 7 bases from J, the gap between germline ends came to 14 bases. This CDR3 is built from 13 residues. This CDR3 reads CAWTPGRGNEQFF. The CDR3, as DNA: TGTGCCTGGACCCCTGGAAGAGGTAATGAGCAGTTCTTC.

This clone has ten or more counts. The CDR3 DNA sequence: TGTGCCAGCAGCTTAGGAGACAGGGTGGTTGGCTACACCTTC. Residues: CASSLGDRVVGYTF. This chain connects TRBV11-2 to TRBJ1-2, with TRBD1 identical over 7 bases. Germline CDR1 is SGHAT and CDR2 is FQNNGV. Losses at the gene ends were 1 base for V and 7 bases for J; bases not matched to a gene: 6. This CDR3 is 14 amino acids long.

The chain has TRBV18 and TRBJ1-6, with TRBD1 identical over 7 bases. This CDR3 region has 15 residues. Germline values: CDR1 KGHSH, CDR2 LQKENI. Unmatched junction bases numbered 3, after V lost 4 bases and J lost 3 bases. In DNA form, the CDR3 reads TGTGCCAGCTCACTCCGGGACAGCTATAATTCACCCCTCCACTTT. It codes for CASSLRDSYNSPLHF.

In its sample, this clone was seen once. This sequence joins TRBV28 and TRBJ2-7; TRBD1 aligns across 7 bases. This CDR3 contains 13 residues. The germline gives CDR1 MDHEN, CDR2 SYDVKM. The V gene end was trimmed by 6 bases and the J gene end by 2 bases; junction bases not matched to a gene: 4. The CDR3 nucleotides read TGTGCCAGCAGCGCAGGGGGTCCCTACGAGCAGTACGTC. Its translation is CASSAGGPYEQYV.

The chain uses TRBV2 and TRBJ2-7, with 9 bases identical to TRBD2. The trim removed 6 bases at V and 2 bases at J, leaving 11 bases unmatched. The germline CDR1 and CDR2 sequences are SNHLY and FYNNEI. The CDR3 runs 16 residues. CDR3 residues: CASRAGYSGSAYEQYV. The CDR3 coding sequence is TGTGCCAGCAGGGCGGGGTATAGCGGGAGCGCCTACGAGCAGTACGTC.

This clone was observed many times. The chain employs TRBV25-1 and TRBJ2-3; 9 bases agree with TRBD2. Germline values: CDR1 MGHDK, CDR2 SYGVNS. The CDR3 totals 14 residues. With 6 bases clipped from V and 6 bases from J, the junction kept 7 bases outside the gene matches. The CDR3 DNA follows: TGTGCCAGCAGCCGGGCGGGGGGGCCGGATACGCAGTATTTT. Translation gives CASSRAGGPDTQYF.

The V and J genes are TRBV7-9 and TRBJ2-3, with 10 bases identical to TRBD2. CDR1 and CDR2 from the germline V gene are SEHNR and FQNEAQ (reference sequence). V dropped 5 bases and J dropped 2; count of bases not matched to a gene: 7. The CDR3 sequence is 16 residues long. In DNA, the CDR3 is TGTGCCAGCAGCGCCATTAGCGGGGGGCCCACAGATACGCAGTATTTT. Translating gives CASSAISGGPTDTQYF.

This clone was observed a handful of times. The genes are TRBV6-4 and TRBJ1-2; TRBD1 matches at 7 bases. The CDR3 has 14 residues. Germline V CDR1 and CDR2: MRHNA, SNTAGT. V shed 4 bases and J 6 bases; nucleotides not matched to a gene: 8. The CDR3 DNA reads TGTGCCAGCAGTGGCGCGACAGGGCCCGATGGCTACACCTTC. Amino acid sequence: CASSGATGPDGYTF.

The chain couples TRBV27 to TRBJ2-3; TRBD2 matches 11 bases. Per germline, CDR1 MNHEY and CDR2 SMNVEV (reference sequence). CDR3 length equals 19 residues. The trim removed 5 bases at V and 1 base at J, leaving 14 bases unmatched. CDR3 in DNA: TGTGCCAGCAGTCTGTACCGCATTTCGACTAGCGGGGGCACAGATACGCAGTATTTT. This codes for CASSLYRISTSGGTDTQYF.